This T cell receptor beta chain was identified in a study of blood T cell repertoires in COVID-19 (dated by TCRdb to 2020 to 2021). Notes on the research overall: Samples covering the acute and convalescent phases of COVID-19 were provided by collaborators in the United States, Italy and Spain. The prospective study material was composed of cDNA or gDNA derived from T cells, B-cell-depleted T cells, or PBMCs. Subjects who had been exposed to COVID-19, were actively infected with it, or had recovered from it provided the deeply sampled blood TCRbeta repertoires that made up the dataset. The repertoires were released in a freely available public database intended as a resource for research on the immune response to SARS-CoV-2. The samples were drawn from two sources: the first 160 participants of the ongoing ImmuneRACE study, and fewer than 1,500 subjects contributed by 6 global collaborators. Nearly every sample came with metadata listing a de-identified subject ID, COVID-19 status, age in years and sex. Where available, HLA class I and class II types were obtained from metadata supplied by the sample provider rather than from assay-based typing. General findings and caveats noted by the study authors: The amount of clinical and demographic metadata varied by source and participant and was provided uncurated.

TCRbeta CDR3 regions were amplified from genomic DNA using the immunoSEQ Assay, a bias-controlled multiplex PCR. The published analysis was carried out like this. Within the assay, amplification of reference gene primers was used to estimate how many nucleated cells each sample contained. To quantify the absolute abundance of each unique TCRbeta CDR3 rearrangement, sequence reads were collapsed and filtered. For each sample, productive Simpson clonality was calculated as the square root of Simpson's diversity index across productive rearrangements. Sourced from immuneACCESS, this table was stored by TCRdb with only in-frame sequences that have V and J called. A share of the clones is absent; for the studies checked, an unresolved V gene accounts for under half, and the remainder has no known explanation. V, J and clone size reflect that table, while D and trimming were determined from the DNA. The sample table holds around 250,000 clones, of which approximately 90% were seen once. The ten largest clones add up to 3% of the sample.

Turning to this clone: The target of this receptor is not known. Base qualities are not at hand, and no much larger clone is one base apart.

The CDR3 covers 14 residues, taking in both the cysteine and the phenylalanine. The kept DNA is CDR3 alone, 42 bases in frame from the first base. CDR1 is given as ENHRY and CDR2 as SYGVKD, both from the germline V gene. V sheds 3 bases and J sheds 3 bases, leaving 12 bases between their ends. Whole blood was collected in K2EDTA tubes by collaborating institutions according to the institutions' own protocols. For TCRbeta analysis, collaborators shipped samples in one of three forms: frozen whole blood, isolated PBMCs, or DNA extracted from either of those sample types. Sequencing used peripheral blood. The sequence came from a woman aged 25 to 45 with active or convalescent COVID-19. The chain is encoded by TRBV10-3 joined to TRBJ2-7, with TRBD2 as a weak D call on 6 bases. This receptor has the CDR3 CAISESGVDYEQYF. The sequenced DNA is TGTGCCATCAGTGAATCGGGGGTAGACTACGAGCAGTACTTC.